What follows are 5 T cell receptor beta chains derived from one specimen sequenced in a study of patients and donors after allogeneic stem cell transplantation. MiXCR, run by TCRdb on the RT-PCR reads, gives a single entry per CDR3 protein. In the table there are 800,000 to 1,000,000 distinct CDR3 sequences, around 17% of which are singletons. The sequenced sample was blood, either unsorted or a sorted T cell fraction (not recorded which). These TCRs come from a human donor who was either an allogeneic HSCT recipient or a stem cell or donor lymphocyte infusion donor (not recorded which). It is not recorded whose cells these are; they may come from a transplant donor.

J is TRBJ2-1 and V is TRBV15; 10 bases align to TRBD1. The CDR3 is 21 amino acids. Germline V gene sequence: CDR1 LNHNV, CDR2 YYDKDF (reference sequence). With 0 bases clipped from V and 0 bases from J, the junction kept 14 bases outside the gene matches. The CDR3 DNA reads TGTGCCACCAGCAGAGATAATTCCGGGACAGGGGTCCTAAGCTCCTACAATGAGCAGTTCTTC. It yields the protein CATSRDNSGTGVLSSYNEQFF.

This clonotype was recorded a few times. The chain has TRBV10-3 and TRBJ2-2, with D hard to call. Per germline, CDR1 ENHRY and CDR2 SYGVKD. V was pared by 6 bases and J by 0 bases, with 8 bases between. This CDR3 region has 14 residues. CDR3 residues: CAIRALPNTGELFF. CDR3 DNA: TGTGCCATCAGGGCGCTTCCGAACACCGGGGAGCTGTTTTTT.

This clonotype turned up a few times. CDR3 nucleotide sequence: TGTGCCATCAGGACAGGGGAGAGGGACACTGAAGCTTTCTTT. This codes for CAIRTGERDTEAFF. This chain joins TRBV10-3 and TRBJ1-1, with 8 bases lining up with TRBD1. The CDR3 extends over 14 amino acids. Losses at the gene ends were 6 bases for V and 3 bases for J; bases not matched to a gene: 6. Germline CDR1 and CDR2: ENHRY and SYGVKD.

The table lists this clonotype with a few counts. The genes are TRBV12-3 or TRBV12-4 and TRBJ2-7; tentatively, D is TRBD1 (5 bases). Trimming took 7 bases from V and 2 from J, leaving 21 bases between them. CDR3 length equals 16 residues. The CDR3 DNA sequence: TGTGCCAGCAACCACTTGGGCCTACAGGTCACCTACGAGCAGTACTTC. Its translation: CASNHLGLQVTYEQYF.

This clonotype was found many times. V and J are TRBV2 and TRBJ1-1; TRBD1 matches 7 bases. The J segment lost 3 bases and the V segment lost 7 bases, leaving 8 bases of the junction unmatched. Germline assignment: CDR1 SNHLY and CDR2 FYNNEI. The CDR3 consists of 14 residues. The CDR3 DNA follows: TGTGCCAGCAAGATCGACAGGGAGTACACTGAAGCTTTCTTT. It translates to CASKIDREYTEAFF.